The sequence of this T cell receptor (beta chain) was determined in a study of cytomegalovirus exposure and HLA in healthy donors. Study observations and caveats: The authors later linked a missense DCLRE1C variant to TCR beta V- and J-gene trimming.

Of note for this clone: The target antigen is unknown.

V was pared by 1 base and J by 0 bases, with 4 bases of the junction left unmatched. The CDR3 extends over 17 amino acids. CDR1 and CDR2 from the germline V gene are MGHRA and YSYEKL. PCR employed 60 Vbeta and 13 Jbeta primers. Original handling: Roughly 80 million unique TCR beta chains, 10 million to 14 million shared, were counted in a later analysis. Method: immunoSEQ multiplex PCR; TCRdb's copy keeps in-frame clones and lacks some. V and J calls and clone size are as listed in that table; D and trimming were resolved from the DNA. The sample records 130,000 to 150,000 clones, 65% to 85% being singletons.

This receptor was taken from a middle-aged woman in good health and CMV-seropositive. Sequences were obtained from PBMCs. The chain joins TRBV4-1 to TRBJ2-4; 9 bases map to TRBD1. The CDR3 loop is CASSQAGQGLAKNIQYF. CDR3 in DNA: TGCGCCAGCAGCCAAGCGGGACAGGGCCTAGCCAAAAACATTCAGTACTTC.